The clone carrying this T cell receptor beta chain showed up just a few times. Its antigen remains unidentified. V lost 4 bases, J lost 9 bases, and 8 bases stayed unmatched. Germline V gene sequence: CDR1 MDHEN, CDR2 SYDVKM. This CDR3 has 14 amino acids. TCRdb reprocessed the 5' RACE reads via MiXCR and lists one record per CDR3 protein. The table shows roughly 220,000 distinct CDR3 sequences, with roughly a tenth occurring only once. The data were obtained in a study of CD8 T cells in ankylosing spondylitis. Overall study findings and caveats: Researchers report that disease-linked clones proved CD8+ and relatively rare in peripheral blood. Earlier authors reported some of these motif variants in reactive arthritis synovial fluid and blood.

Sequenced: blood, either unsorted or a sorted T cell fraction (not recorded which). The source of this sequence is a male donor with ankylosing spondylitis or in good health (not recorded which). The V call is TRBV28, the J call TRBJ2-1; TRBD1 matches 8 bases. The CDR3 nucleotides read TGTGCCAGCAGTTATTGGACAGGGCAGGGTGAGCAGTTCTTC. It is translated as CASSYWTGQGEQFF.